These 17 T cell receptor beta chains share one sample of origin, sequenced in a study of control samples from healthy donors and cancer patients. Only in-frame clones appear in the TCRdb table, and some are missing; sequencing was by immunoSEQ multiplex PCR. The sample includes over 75,000 clones, roughly four fifths seen only once; the top ten take about 2%. Sequencing was performed on blood. All receptors come from a man in his 60s in good health.

The rearrangement joins TRBV4-1 to TRBJ2-5; D is unclear. V was pared by 2 bases and J by 1 base, with 14 bases between. This CDR3 is built from 16 residues. Looked up from germline, CDR1 is MGHRA and CDR2 is YSYEKL. The chain's CDR3 is CASSQPASVAQETQYF. The CDR3 DNA follows: TGCGCCAGCAGCCAACCGGCATCCGTCGCCCAAGAGACCCAGTACTTC.

The genes are TRBV10-3 and TRBJ2-7, with 9 positions matching TRBD1. In germline, CDR1 is ENHRY, CDR2 SYGVKD. The CDR3 spans 12 residues. Written as DNA, the CDR3 is TGTCCCTCCGGGACAGGGTTATCCGAGCAGTACTTC. This sequence encodes CPSGTGLSEQYF.

The V and J genes are TRBV28 and TRBJ1-2; 9 nucleotides match TRBD1. The germline gives CDR1 MDHEN, CDR2 SYDVKM. CDR3 size: 18 residues. V lost 5 bases and J lost 0; bases outside the gene matches: 13. In DNA form, the CDR3 reads TGTGCCAGCAGTCCGCACGTCCGGGACAGGGCCGCTAACTATGGCTACACCTTC. Translation: CASSPHVRDRAANYGYTF.

The J gene is TRBJ2-3, the V gene TRBV28; no definite D call. The V gene's germline CDR1 is MDHEN and CDR2 SYDVKM. Trimming took 5 bases from V and 0 from J, leaving 12 bases between them. The CDR3 loop spans 15 amino acids. The CDR3 sequence: CASSGQVLSTDTQYF. The DNA for the CDR3 is TGTGCCAGCAGTGGGCAGGTTCTTAGCACAGATACGCAGTATTTT. The complete variable domain, with remaining parts taken from reference TRBV28 and TRBJ2-3, reads DVKVTQSSRYLVKRTGEKVFLECVQDMDHENMFWYRQDPGLGLRLIYFSYDVKMKEKGDIPEGYSVSREKKERFSLILESASTNQTSMYLCASSGQVLSTDTQYFGPGTRLTVL.

This chain connects TRBV6-4 to TRBJ2-1; no clear D. V lost 2 bases and J lost 5, with 7 bases in between. The V gene's germline CDR1 is MRHNA and CDR2 SNTAGT. The CDR3 consists of 13 residues. The CDR3 bases are TGTGCCAGCAGTGACAGGTCAAACAATGAGCAGTTCTTC. This encodes CASSDRSNNEQFF.

This clone showed up just a few times. The chain is built from TRBV6-1 and TRBJ1-2; maybe TRBD1 (6 bases). Trimming cost V 2 bases and J 8 bases, with 15 bases left between them. Germline CDR1 MNHNS, CDR2 SASEGT. This CDR3 has 14 residues. CDR3 nucleotides: TGTGCCAGCAGTGAATGGGGGGCGGAACGCGGCTACACCTTC. This translates into CASSEWGAERGYTF.

J is TRBJ2-3 and V is TRBV5-1; tentative D call: TRBD2 (6 bases). Germline V gene data show CDR1 as SGHRS and CDR2 as YFSETQ. This CDR3 is built from 14 residues. V was pared by 2 bases and J by 6 bases, with 13 bases between. The CDR3 DNA reads as TGCGCCAGCAGCTTAGGAGGGAGAGACGATACGCAGTATTTT. This sequence encodes CASSLGGRDDTQYF.

This sequence joins TRBV27 and TRBJ2-7, with D unclear. V lost 1 base to trimming and J lost 3 bases, with 10 bases between them. Germline V gene data show CDR1 as MNHEY and CDR2 as SMNVEV (reference sequence). CDR3 length: 14 residues. The CDR3 is CASSLWAFSYEQYF. The CDR3 bases are TGTGCCAGCAGTTTATGGGCCTTCAGCTACGAGCAGTACTTC.

This rearrangement joins TRBV6-5 to TRBJ1-4; tentative D call: TRBD1 (6 bases). Germline lookup yields CDR1 MNHEY and CDR2 SVGAGI. The CDR3 runs to 14 residues. V was clipped by 6 bases and J by 8 bases, with 16 bases between them. The CDR3 bases are TGTGCCAGCAGCCGGGGGGGCTTGAGCGAAAAACTGTTTTTT. It is translated as CASSRGGLSEKLFF.

The V gene is TRBV5-4, the J gene TRBJ1-1, with D tentatively TRBD1 (6 bases). The CDR3 is made up of 14 amino acids. The germline V gene encodes CDR1 SGHNT and CDR2 YYREEE (reference sequence). Trimming pared 0 bases from V and 8 bases from J, leaving 14 bases between. CDR3: CASSLERGSWEAFF. The CDR3 DNA is TGTGCCAGCAGCTTGGAGAGGGGGAGTTGGGAAGCTTTCTTT.

The chain employs TRBV24-1 and TRBJ2-3; 9 bases agree with TRBD1. Trimming took 3 bases from V and 1 from J; bases not matched to a gene: 1. Per germline, CDR1 KGHDR and CDR2 SFDVKD. There are 15 residues in the CDR3. The CDR3 sequence is CATSDRTGGTDTQYF. The CDR3 bases are TGTGCCACCAGTGATCGGACAGGGGGCACAGATACGCAGTATTTT.

The chain combines TRBV7-9 with TRBJ2-7; tentatively, D is TRBD2 (5 bases). CDR3 length: 14 residues. With 3 bases removed from V and 1 base from J, the gap between germline ends came to 10 bases. Germline lookup yields CDR1 SEHNR and CDR2 FQNEAQ (reference sequence). Here the CDR3 DNA reads TGTGCCAGCAGCTTGACGGGGTTATCCTACGAGCAGTACTTC. Its translation: CASSLTGLSYEQYF.

The chain uses TRBV5-1 and TRBJ1-1, with a possible D match to TRBD1 (5 bases). The CDR3 has 14 amino acids. Trimming stripped 4 bases from V and 2 bases from J, with 12 bases between. CDR1 is SGHRS and CDR2 is YFSETQ in the germline V gene. The CDR3 here is CASSTADSNTEAFF. DNA for the CDR3: TGCGCCAGCAGCACGGCCGACAGCAACACTGAAGCTTTCTTT. The full variable domain, rest sourced from reference TRBV5-1 and TRBJ1-1, is KAGVTQTPRYLIKTRGQQVTLSCSPISGHRSVSWYQQTPGQGLQFLFEYFSETQRNKGNFPGRFSGRQFSNSRSEMNVSTLELGDSALYLCASSTADSNTEAFFGQGTRLTVV.

V and J are TRBV5-1 and TRBJ2-3; 7 bases map to TRBD1. Germline CDR1 and CDR2: SGHRS and YFSETQ. V shed 0 bases and J 1 base; nucleotides not matched to a gene: 2. This CDR3 comprises 15 residues. CDR3 bases: TGCGCCAGCAGCTTGGAGGGGGCGGGCACAGATACGCAGTATTTT. Translation: CASSLEGAGTDTQYF.

The chain is built from TRBV9 and TRBJ2-3, with 7 bases identical to TRBD2. The length of the CDR3 is 15 residues. With V trimmed by 0 bases and J by 4 bases, 5 bases remained unmatched. The germline gives CDR1 SGDLS, CDR2 YYNGEE. In nucleotides, the CDR3 is TGTGCCAGCAGCGTAGGTAACGGGGGGTCAGATACGCAGTATTTT. It encodes CASSVGNGGSDTQYF.

J is TRBJ1-3 and V is TRBV3-1 (or the pseudogene TRBV3-2); D call uncertain. The CDR3 extends over 15 amino acids. V lost 3 bases and J lost 0, with 9 bases in between. Germline V lookup: CDR1 LGHDT, CDR2 YNNKEL (reference sequence). CDR3 amino acids: CASSQGGNSGNTIYF. CDR3 DNA sequence: TGTGCCAGCAGCCAGGGAGGTAACTCTGGAAACACCATATATTTT.

This chain uses TRBV6-5 with TRBJ2-3; D not resolved. V dropped 6 bases and J dropped 0 bases, with 13 bases sitting between them. The CDR3 contains 15 residues. Per the germline V gene, CDR1 is MNHEY and CDR2 is SVGAGI. The CDR3 nucleotides are TGTGCCAGCAGCCTAAGTAGCCCTAGCACAGATACGCAGTATTTT. Its translation is CASSLSSPSTDTQYF.